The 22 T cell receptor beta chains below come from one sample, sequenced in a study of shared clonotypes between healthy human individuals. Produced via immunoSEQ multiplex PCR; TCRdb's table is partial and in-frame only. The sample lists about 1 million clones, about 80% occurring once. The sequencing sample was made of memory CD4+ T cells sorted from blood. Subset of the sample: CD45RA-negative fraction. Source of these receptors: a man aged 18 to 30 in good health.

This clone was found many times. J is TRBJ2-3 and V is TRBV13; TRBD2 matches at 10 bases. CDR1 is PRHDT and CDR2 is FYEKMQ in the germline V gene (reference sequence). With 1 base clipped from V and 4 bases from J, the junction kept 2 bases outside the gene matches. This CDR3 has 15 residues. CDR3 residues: CASSLASGSSDTQYF. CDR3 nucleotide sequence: TGTGCCAGCAGCTTAGCTAGCGGGAGCTCAGATACGCAGTATTTT.

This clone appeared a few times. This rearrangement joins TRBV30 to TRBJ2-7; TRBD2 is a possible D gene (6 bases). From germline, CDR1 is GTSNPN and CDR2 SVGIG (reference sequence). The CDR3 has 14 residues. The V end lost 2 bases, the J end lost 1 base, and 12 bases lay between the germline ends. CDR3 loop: CAWSRGFGSYEQYF. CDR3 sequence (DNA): TGTGCCTGGAGTCGGGGGTTCGGATCCTACGAGCAGTACTTC.

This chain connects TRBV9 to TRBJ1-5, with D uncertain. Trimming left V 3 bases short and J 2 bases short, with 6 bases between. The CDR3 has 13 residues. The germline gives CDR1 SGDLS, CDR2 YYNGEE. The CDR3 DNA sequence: TGTGCCAGCAGCGAGGCCGGCAATCAGCCCCAGCATTTT. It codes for CASSEAGNQPQHF.

The CDR3 spells CASSFSTGGGIYEQYF. Here the CDR3 DNA reads TGCGCCAGCAGCTTCTCTACAGGCGGGGGGATCTACGAGCAGTACTTC. This sequence joins TRBV5-1 and TRBJ2-7, with TRBD2 matching 8 bases. Germline CDR1 is SGHRS and CDR2 is YFSETQ. V gave up 2 bases and J gave up 3 bases; unmatched junction bases: 10. The length of the CDR3 is 16 residues.

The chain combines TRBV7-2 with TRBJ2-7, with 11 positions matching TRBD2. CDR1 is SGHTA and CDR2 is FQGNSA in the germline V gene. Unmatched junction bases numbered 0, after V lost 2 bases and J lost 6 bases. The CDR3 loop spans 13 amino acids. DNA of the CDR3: TGTGCCAGCAGCTTACTAGCGGGGGGCGAGCAGTACTTC. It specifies CASSLLAGGEQYF.

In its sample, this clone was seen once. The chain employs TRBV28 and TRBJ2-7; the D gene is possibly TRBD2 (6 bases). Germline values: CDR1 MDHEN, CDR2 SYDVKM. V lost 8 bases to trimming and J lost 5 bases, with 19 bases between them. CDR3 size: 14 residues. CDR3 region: CASGVGLARNEQYF. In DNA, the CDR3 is TGTGCCAGCGGCGTAGGGCTAGCGAGGAACGAGCAGTACTTC. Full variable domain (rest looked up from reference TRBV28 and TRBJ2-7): DVKVTQSSRYLVKRTGEKVFLECVQDMDHENMFWYRQDPGLGLRLIYFSYDVKMKEKGDIPEGYSVSREKKERFSLILESASTNQTSMYLCASGVGLARNEQYFGPGTRLTVT.

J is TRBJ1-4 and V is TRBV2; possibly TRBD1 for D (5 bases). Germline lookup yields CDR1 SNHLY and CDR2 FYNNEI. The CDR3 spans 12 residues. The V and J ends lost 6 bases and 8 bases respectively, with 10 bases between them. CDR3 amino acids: CASRGEQEKLFF. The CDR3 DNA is TGTGCCAGCAGGGGGGAACAGGAAAAACTGTTTTTT.

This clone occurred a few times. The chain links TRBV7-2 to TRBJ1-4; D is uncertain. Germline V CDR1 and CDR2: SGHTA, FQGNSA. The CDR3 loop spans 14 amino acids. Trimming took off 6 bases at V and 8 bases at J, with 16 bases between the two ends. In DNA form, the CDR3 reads TGTGCCAGCAGTCCGGGCACCCGCGGGGAAAAACTGTTTTTT. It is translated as CASSPGTRGEKLFF.

The CDR3 coding sequence is TGCGCCAGCAGCCAAGACTTTGGGAGGCAGGATCAGCCCCAGCATTTT. Its protein is CASSQDFGRQDQPQHF. The chain employs TRBV4-1 and TRBJ1-5; D gene unclear. CDR1 is MGHRA, CDR2 YSYEKL, per germline. The CDR3 runs to 16 residues. Trimming removed 0 bases at V and 5 bases at J, with 14 bases between.

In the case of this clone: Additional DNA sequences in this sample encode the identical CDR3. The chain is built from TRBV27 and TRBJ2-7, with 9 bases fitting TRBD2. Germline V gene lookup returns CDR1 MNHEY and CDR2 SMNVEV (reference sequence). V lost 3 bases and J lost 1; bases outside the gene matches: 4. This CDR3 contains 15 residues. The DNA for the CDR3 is TGTGCCAGCAGTTTTAGGGCGGGGGGGTCCTACGAGCAGTACTTC. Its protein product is CASSFRAGGSYEQYF.

In DNA form, the CDR3 reads TGTGCCAGCAGCTTATATTCAGGCCCAGGGGAGACCCAGTACTTC. Its translation is CASSLYSGPGETQYF. The chain has TRBV7-2 and TRBJ2-5; perhaps TRBD1 as D (5 bases). CDR1 and CDR2 from the germline V gene are SGHTA and FQGNSA. This CDR3 is built from 15 residues. V gave up 2 bases and J gave up 5 bases, with 15 bases separating them.

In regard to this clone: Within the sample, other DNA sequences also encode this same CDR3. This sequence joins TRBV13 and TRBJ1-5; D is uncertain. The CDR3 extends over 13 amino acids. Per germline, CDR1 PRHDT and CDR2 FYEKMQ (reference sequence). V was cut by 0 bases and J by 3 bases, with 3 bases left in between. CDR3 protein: CASSLGLNQPQHF. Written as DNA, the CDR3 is TGTGCCAGCAGCTTAGGTCTCAATCAGCCCCAGCATTTT.

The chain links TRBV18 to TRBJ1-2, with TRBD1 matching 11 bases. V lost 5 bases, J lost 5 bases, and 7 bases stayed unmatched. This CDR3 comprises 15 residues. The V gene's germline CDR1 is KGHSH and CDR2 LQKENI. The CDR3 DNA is TGTGCCAGCTCATCCGGACAGGGGGCGATATATGGCTACACCTTC. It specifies CASSSGQGAIYGYTF.

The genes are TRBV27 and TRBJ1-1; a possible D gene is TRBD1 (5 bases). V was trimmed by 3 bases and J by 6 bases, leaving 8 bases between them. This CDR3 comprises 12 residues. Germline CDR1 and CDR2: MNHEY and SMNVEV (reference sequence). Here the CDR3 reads CASSFQGAEAFF. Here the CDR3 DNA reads TGTGCCAGCAGTTTCCAGGGCGCTGAAGCTTTCTTT.

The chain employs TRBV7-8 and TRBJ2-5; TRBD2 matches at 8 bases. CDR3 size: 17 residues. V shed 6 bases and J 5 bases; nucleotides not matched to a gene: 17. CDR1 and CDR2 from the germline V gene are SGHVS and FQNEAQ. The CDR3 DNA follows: TGTGCCAGCAGGAGAGAAGACCGGGGGGGCGGTTCCGAGACCCAGTACTTC. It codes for CASRREDRGGGSETQYF. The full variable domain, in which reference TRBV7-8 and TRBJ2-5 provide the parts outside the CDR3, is GAGVSQSPRYKVAKRGQDVALRCDPISGHVSLFWYQQALGQGPEFLTYFQNEAQLDKSGLPSDRFFAERPEGSVSTLKIQRTQQEDSAVYLCASRREDRGGGSETQYFGPGTRLLVL.

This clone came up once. This CDR3 is CASSESPGSYEQYF. The CDR3 nucleotides are TGCGCCAGCAGTGAGTCTCCAGGCTCCTACGAGCAGTACTTC. The chain joins TRBV10-1 to TRBJ2-7; D gene unclear. Germline V lookup: CDR1 WNHNN, CDR2 SYGVQD (reference sequence). The CDR3 contains 14 residues. The V end lost 0 bases, the J end lost 0 bases, and 6 bases lay between the germline ends.

The CDR3 spells CSVERAGQETQYF. The CDR3 DNA follows: TGCAGCGTTGAGCGGGCAGGCCAAGAGACCCAGTACTTC. V is TRBV29-1 and J is TRBJ2-5, with D possibly TRBD2 on 5 matching bases. V dropped 3 bases and J dropped 1 base, with 9 bases sitting between them. This CDR3 is built from 13 residues. Germline CDR1 SQVTM, CDR2 ANQGSEA.

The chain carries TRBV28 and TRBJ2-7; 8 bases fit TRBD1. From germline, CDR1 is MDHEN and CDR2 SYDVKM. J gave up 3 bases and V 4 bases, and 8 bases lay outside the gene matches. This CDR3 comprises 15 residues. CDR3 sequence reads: CASSSPRQGRYEQYF. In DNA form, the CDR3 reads TGTGCCAGCAGTTCCCCCCGACAGGGGCGCTACGAGCAGTACTTC.

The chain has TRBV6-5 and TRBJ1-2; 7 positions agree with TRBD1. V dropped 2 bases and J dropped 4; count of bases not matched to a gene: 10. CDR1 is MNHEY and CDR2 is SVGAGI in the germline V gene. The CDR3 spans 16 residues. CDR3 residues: CASSYLHLQGTYGYTF. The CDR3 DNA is TGTGCCAGCAGTTACCTACATTTACAGGGGACCTATGGCTACACCTTC.

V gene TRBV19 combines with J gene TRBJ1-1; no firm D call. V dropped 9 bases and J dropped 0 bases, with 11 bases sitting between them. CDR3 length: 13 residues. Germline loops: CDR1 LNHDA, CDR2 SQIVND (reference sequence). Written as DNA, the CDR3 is TGTGCCAGCCGGACGTCTTTGAACACTGAAGCTTTCTTT. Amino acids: CASRTSLNTEAFF.

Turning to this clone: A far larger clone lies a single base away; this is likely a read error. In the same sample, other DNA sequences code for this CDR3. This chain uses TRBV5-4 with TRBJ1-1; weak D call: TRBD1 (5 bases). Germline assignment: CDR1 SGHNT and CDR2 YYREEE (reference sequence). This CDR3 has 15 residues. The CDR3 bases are TGTGCCAGCAGCTTGGTGACAGACGGGAACACTGAGGCTTTCTTT. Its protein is CASSLVTDGNTEAFF.

This CDR3 is CASSLLGFAGNTIYF. The CDR3 nucleotides read TGTGCCAGCAGTTTATTGGGGTTTGCTGGAAACACCATATATTTT. This chain joins TRBV27 and TRBJ1-3; the D is unclear. The V end was cut by 1 base, the J end by 2 bases, with 9 bases between. The CDR3 loop spans 15 amino acids. Germline values: CDR1 MNHEY, CDR2 SMNVEV (reference sequence).